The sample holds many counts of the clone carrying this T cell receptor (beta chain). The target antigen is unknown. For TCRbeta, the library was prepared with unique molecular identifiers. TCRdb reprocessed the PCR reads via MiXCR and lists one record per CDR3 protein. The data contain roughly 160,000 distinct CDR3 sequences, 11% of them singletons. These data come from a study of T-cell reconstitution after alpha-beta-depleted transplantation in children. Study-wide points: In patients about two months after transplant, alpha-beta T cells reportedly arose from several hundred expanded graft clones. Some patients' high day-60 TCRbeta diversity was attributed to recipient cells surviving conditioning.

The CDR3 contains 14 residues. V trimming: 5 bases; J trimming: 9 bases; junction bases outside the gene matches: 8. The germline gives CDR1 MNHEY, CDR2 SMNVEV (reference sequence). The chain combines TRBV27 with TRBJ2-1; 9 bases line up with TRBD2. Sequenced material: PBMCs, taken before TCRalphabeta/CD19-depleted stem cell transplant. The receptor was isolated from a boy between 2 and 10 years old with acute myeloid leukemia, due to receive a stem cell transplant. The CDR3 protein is CASSRAGGGVEQFF. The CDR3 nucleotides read TGTGCCAGCAGTAGGGCGGGAGGGGGCGTTGAGCAGTTCTTC.